This passage covers 22 T cell receptor beta chains from one sample sequenced in a study of T cell changes during pregnancy in multiple sclerosis. Assay: immunoSEQ multiplex PCR; the TCRdb copy retains only in-frame clones and omits some. Among around 36,000 clones listed, approximately 92% were seen once. Material: CD4+ T cells from peripheral blood mononuclear cells, obtained in the third trimester of pregnancy. The receptors originated from a female donor with multiple sclerosis, enrolled in a pregnancy study.

CDR3 amino acids: CASSDGLAGHTGELFF. The CDR3 DNA follows: TGTGCCAGCAGCGATGGACTAGCGGGACACACCGGGGAGCTGTTTTTT. V gene TRBV5-4 combines with J gene TRBJ2-2; 12 positions agree with TRBD2. The ends lost 4 bases at V and 3 bases at J; junction bases unmatched: 4. The CDR3 is made up of 16 amino acids. Germline V CDR1 and CDR2: SGHNT, YYREEE (reference sequence). The complete variable domain, with remaining parts taken from reference TRBV5-4 and TRBJ2-2, reads ETGVTQSPTHLIKTRGQQVTLRCSSQSGHNTVSWYQQALGQGPQFIFQYYREEENGRGNFPPRFSGLQFPNYSSELNVNALELDDSALYLCASSDGLAGHTGELFFGEGSRLTVL.

The chain has TRBV5-1 and TRBJ2-2; 9 bases agree with TRBD1. This CDR3 comprises 16 residues. The germline V gene has CDR1 SGHRS and CDR2 YFSETQ. With V trimmed by 1 base and J by 6 bases, 7 bases remained unmatched. CDR3 DNA sequence: TGCGCCAGCAGCTTGAAGGGACAGGGATCGGCCGGGGAGCTGTTTTTT. Its protein is CASSLKGQGSAGELFF.

This clone was seen only once. This chain joins TRBV5-4 and TRBJ2-3, with TRBD1 matching over 12 bases. V lost 3 bases, J lost 2 bases, and 4 bases stayed unmatched. The length of the CDR3 is 16 residues. CDR1 SGHNT and CDR2 YYREEE come from the germline V gene (reference sequence). CDR3: CASSSGDRGPTDTQYF. The DNA of the CDR3 is TGTGCCAGCAGCTCTGGGGACAGGGGGCCCACAGATACGCAGTATTTT.

This clone showed up just once. This chain joins TRBV6-1 and TRBJ1-2; D unresolved. Trimming stripped 4 bases from V and 8 bases from J, with 11 bases between. This CDR3 comprises 12 residues. In germline, CDR1 is MNHNS, CDR2 SASEGT. The CDR3 spells CASSAGSGGYTF. CDR3 in DNA: TGTGCCAGCAGTGCAGGAAGCGGCGGCTACACCTTC.

V is TRBV19 and J is TRBJ1-1; 7 bases fit TRBD1. The length of the CDR3 is 13 residues. Per the germline V gene, CDR1 is LNHDA and CDR2 is SQIVND (reference sequence). J lost 6 bases, V lost 6 bases, and 7 bases had no gene match. CDR3 sequence reads: CASRFGQGAEAFF. For the CDR3, the DNA is TGTGCCAGTAGATTCGGCCAGGGGGCTGAAGCTTTCTTT.

The chain carries TRBV19 and TRBJ2-1, with TRBD2 identical over 7 bases. Unmatched junction bases numbered 4, after V lost 4 bases and J lost 4 bases. Germline V gives CDR1 LNHDA, CDR2 SQIVND (reference sequence). The CDR3 spans 14 residues. The CDR3 bases are TGTGCCAGTAGTACGGGACTAAAGTACAATGAGCAGTTCTTC. It translates to CASSTGLKYNEQFF. Full variable domain (outside the CDR3, taken from reference TRBV19 and TRBJ2-1): DGGITQSPKYLFRKEGQNVTLSCEQNLNHDAMYWYRQDPGQGLRLIYYSQIVNDFQKGDIAEGYSVSREKKESFPLTVTSAQKNPTAFYLCASSTGLKYNEQFFGPGTRLTVL.

This clone was counted a single time. The chain joins TRBV19 to TRBJ1-2, with D possibly matching TRBD1 (5 bases). Germline CDR1 is LNHDA and CDR2 is SQIVND (reference sequence). Trimming stripped 3 bases from V and 4 bases from J, with 9 bases between. The CDR3 covers 13 residues. DNA of the CDR3: TGTGCCAGTAGTATGGTGGGGCCCTATGGCTACACCTTC. This translates into CASSMVGPYGYTF.

The V gene is TRBV11-3, the J gene TRBJ2-7; 7 bases align to TRBD1. V lost 2 bases and J lost 6; bases outside the gene matches: 7. Germline V gene data show CDR1 as SGHNT and CDR2 as YENEEA. The CDR3 is 14 residues long. This CDR3 reads CASSLPDRASEQYF. CDR3 nucleotide sequence: TGTGCCAGCAGCTTACCTGACAGGGCGTCCGAGCAGTACTTC.

The chain couples TRBV6-5 to TRBJ2-1; 10 bases are shared with TRBD2. This CDR3 is 14 amino acids long. With V trimmed by 7 bases and J by 8 bases, 8 bases remained unmatched. CDR1 and CDR2 (germline): MNHEY, SVGAGI. The CDR3 region has the DNA TGTGCCAGCAATCGGGCTAGCGGGAGCTATGAGCAGTTCTTC. Translating gives CASNRASGSYEQFF.

This chain uses TRBV5-4 with TRBJ1-4; possible D gene TRBD1, 6 bases. Trimming pared 5 bases from V and 6 bases from J, leaving 17 bases between. The CDR3 is 15 amino acids. Germline V CDR1 and CDR2: SGHNT, YYREEE (reference sequence). The CDR3: CASSQNQGRDEKLFF. The CDR3 DNA reads as TGTGCCAGCAGTCAGAACCAGGGGCGGGATGAAAAACTGTTTTTT.

This chain uses TRBV14 with TRBJ2-6; tentatively, D is TRBD2 (6 bases). The V and J ends lost 4 bases and 5 bases respectively, with 24 bases between them. The length of the CDR3 is 19 residues. Germline values: CDR1 SGHDN, CDR2 FVKESK. The CDR3 loop reads CASSRGPREAVVRANVLTF. CDR3 sequence (DNA): TGTGCCAGCAGCCGGGGCCCCAGGGAGGCGGTCGTTCGGGCCAACGTCCTGACTTTC.

This chain connects TRBV27 to TRBJ2-1; 8 positions agree with TRBD2. The CDR3 length is 15 residues. From germline, CDR1 is MNHEY and CDR2 SMNVEV (reference sequence). J lost 1 base, V lost 2 bases, and 1 base had no gene match. CDR3 DNA sequence: TGTGCCAGCAGTTTAAGCGGGGGTTCCTACAATGAGCAGTTCTTC. Its protein is CASSLSGGSYNEQFF.

The chain recombines TRBV27 with TRBJ2-1; D gene unclear. In germline, CDR1 is MNHEY, CDR2 SMNVEV (reference sequence). This CDR3 has 11 amino acids. V was cut by 5 bases and J by 4 bases, with 3 bases left in between. CDR3 nucleotides: TGTGCCAGCAGTCATTACAATGAGCAGTTCTTC. This translates into CASSHYNEQFF.

The chain is built from TRBV19 and TRBJ2-2, with TRBD2 matching 7 bases. V shed 5 bases and J 1 base; nucleotides not matched to a gene: 1. The CDR3 loop spans 14 amino acids. Germline CDR1 is LNHDA and CDR2 is SQIVND (reference sequence). In nucleotides, the CDR3 is TGTGCCAGTAGTCCTAGCGGGAACACCGGGGAGCTGTTTTTT. It specifies CASSPSGNTGELFF.

In DNA form, the CDR3 reads TGTGCCAGTACCCACGGGGCCCCTGGACGGACAGGACAAGAGACCCAGTACTTC. Translated, it gives CASTHGAPGRTGQETQYF. The V and J genes are TRBV19 and TRBJ2-5, with 7 bases that match TRBD1. After removal of 7 bases from V and 2 bases from J, the junction contained 19 bases not matched to a gene. The V gene's germline CDR1 is LNHDA and CDR2 SQIVND (reference sequence). This CDR3 region has 18 residues.

The V and J genes are TRBV27 and TRBJ2-3, with unresolved D. The CDR3 sequence is 17 residues long. Trimming cost V 0 bases and J 0 bases, with 13 bases left between them. Germline lookup yields CDR1 MNHEY and CDR2 SMNVEV (reference sequence). This CDR3 reads CASSLSRLTPSTDTQYF. The DNA of the CDR3 is TGTGCCAGCAGTTTATCGAGGTTGACGCCTAGCACAGATACGCAGTATTTT.

The V call is TRBV25-1, the J call TRBJ2-3; D uncertain. The CDR3 sequence is 13 residues long. CDR1 is MGHDK, CDR2 SYGVNS, per germline. The ends were cut back, 4 bases at V and 2 bases at J, with 7 bases in the middle. CDR3 sequence reads: CASSGDNTDTQYF. The CDR3 nucleotides are TGTGCCAGCAGTGGAGATAACACAGATACGCAGTATTTT. Full variable domain (rest looked up from reference TRBV25-1 and TRBJ2-3): EADIYQTPRYLVIGTGKKITLECSQTMGHDKMYWYQQDPGMELHLIHYSYGVNSTEKGDLSSESTVSRIRTEHFPLTLESARPSHTSQYLCASSGDNTDTQYFGPGTRLTVL.

This clone was counted only a few times. The rearrangement joins TRBV5-1 to TRBJ1-3, with a weak D call TRBD1 (5 bases). There are 14 residues in the CDR3. The V and J ends lost 2 bases and 0 bases respectively, with 6 bases between them. Looked up from germline, CDR1 is SGHRS and CDR2 is YFSETQ. The CDR3 here is CASSLQVSGNTIYF. In nucleotides, the CDR3 is TGCGCCAGCAGCTTACAGGTCTCTGGAAACACCATATATTTT.

This chain links TRBV9 with TRBJ1-3; D perhaps matches TRBD1 (5 bases). The V end lost 3 bases, the J end lost 10 bases, and 14 bases lay between the germline ends. The CDR3 loop spans 13 amino acids. CDR1 is SGDLS and CDR2 is YYNGEE in the germline V gene. Here the CDR3 DNA reads TGTGCCAGCAGCGCCGGGGGGTTGGGGACCATATATTTT. Its protein product is CASSAGGLGTIYF.

V gene TRBV11-3 combines with J gene TRBJ1-2; 8 bases line up with TRBD1. J gave up 6 bases and V 4 bases, and 4 bases lay outside the gene matches. CDR3 length: 13 amino acids. Germline V lookup: CDR1 SGHNT, CDR2 YENEEA. In nucleotides, the CDR3 is TGTGCCAGCAGCTACGGACAGGGCGATGGCTACACCTTC. Translating it yields CASSYGQGDGYTF.

This clone was observed a handful of times. The chain carries TRBV6-1 and TRBJ1-4; D gene unclear. The germline CDR1 and CDR2 sequences are MNHNS and SASEGT. CDR3 length: 13 amino acids. V was trimmed by 7 bases and J by 8 bases, leaving 14 bases between them. The CDR3 region has the DNA TGTGCCAGCATTCTGCCCCCGGGAGAAAAACTGTTTTTT. This sequence encodes CASILPPGEKLFF.

Details on this clone: At the DNA level, this CDR3 is encoded by other sequences in the same sample as well. The chain carries TRBV5-1 and TRBJ2-6, with D tentatively TRBD2 (5 bases). There are 15 residues in the CDR3. The germline gives CDR1 SGHRS, CDR2 YFSETQ. The V end lost 4 bases, the J end lost 2 bases, and 10 bases lay between the germline ends. CDR3 nucleotide sequence: TGCGCCAGCAGCCCGGGAACTACTGGGGCCAACGTCCTGACTTTC. Protein: CASSPGTTGANVLTF.